This TCR beta chain was sequenced for a study of metastatic and nonmetastatic thyroid tumors. This clone was recorded at least ten times. Germline CDR1 MDHEN, CDR2 SYDVKM. The CDR3 is 15 amino acids. J was trimmed by 9 bases and V by 8 bases; bases with no gene match: 16. From the PCR reads, TCRdb re-called clones with MiXCR. The sample contains approximately 90,000 clones, over 9.5% of which appear only once. No patient received treatment before thyroid surgery. Sequenced input: blood. The chain carries TRBV28 and TRBJ2-1, with 7 bases matching TRBD1. This receptor was obtained from a female donor with papillary thyroid cancer or a benign thyroid nodule (not recorded which). Some clones in this sample may be carry-over from other donors' samples. The CDR3 spells CASLSGAGGIGEQFF. DNA for the CDR3: TGTGCCAGCCTCTCCGGGGCAGGGGGAATCGGTGAGCAGTTCTTC.